This TCR beta chain was sequenced during a study of blood T cell repertoires in COVID-19. Produced via immunoSEQ multiplex PCR; TCRdb's table is partial and in-frame only. The sample lists roughly 250,000 clones, 80% to 90% seen once, with less than 2.5% in the top ten. Germline CDR1 reads MGHRA; CDR2 reads YSYEKL. The CDR3 spans 15 residues. V shed 2 bases and J 10 bases; nucleotides not matched to a gene: 7. The sample was PBMCs or T cells enriched from blood (not recorded which). The rearrangement joins TRBV4-1 to TRBJ1-6, with 8 positions matching TRBD1. The receptor's source is a woman aged 45-65 years who had recovered from COVID-19. CDR3 DNA sequence: TGCGCCAGCAGCCAATTTGTCAGGGGGCAATCACCCCTCCACTTT. Translated: CASSQFVRGQSPLHF.